This T cell receptor (beta chain) emerged from a study of blood T cells in healthy people across ages. The CDR3 is made up of 12 amino acids. V shed 3 bases and J shed 6 bases, with 12 bases lying between them. CDR1 and CDR2 from the germline V gene are DFQATT and SNEGSKA (reference sequence). Remarks on this clonotype: The antigen is undetermined.

In each sample, at least 7 million PBMCs were isolated. Points from the study as a whole: In long-lived donors, naive CD4+ cell counts and diversity exceeded those of aged donors.

PCR was performed a second time for roughly 7 to 12 cycles using a sample-barcoded 5' primer and a J-beta primer mix. Via MiXCR, TCRdb re-called the 5' RACE reads, giving one row per CDR3 protein. The data show some 860,000 distinct CDR3 sequences, with around 50% seen just once and 20% to 30% held by the top ten. V is TRBV20-1 and J is TRBJ2-7; perhaps TRBD2 as D (5 bases). Sequencing was done on a sample of blood. The TCR was taken from a man in his forties in good health. The CDR3 protein is CSARRGKGEQYF. CDR3 in DNA: TGCAGTGCTAGGAGAGGGAAGGGCGAGCAGTACTTC.